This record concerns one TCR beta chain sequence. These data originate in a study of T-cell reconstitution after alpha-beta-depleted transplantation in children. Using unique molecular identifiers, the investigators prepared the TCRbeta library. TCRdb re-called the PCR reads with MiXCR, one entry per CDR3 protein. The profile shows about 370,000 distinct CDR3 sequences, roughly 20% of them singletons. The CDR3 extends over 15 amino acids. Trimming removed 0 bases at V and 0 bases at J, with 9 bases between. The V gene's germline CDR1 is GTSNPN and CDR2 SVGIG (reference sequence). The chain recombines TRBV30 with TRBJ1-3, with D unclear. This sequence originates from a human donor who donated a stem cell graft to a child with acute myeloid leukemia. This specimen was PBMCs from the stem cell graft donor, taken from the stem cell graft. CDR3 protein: CAWSVGSFSGNTIYF. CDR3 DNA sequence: TGTGCCTGGAGTGTCGGTTCCTTCTCTGGAAACACCATATATTTT.